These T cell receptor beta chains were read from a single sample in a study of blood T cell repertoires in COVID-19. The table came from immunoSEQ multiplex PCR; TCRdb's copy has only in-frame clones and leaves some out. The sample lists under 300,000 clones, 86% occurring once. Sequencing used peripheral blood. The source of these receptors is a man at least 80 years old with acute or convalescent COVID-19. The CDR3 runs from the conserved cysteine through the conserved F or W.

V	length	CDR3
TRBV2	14	CASDRGRDTGELFF
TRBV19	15	CASSTVWDLNTEAFF
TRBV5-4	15	CASSLSGRPPNEQFF
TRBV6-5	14	CASSYDRGNYEQYF
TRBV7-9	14	CASSSRTGSTEAFF
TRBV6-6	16	CASSYSIGFRLVEQYF
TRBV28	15	CASRPGGPGGYGYTF
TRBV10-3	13	CAISNYPRSPLHF
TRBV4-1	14	CASSLDRANYEQYF
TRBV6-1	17	CASSDPPQGLSNQPQHF
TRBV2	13	CASRERHYNEQFF
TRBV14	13	CASSQDRVTEAFF
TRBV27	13	CASSFYSNQPQHF
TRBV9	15	CASSPEQKTGNTIYF
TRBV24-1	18	CATAESAGLAGGYNEQFF
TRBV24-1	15	CATSEEGSGANVLTF
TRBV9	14	CASSVGGNHYEQYF
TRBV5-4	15	CASSVKAGSNTEAFF
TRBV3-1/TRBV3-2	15	CASSRGQTMNTEAFF
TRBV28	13	CASSSDSNSPLHF
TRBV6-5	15	CASRVLGTAQETQYF
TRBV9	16	CASSSLGREYQETQYF
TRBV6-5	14	CASTPGLAREEQYF
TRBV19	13	CASSTGTQETQYF
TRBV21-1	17	CASSKEPHGQGCQPQHF
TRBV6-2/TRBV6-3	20	CASSYSASGGPFSSYNEQFF
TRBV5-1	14	CASSLGTQNSPLHF
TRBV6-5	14	CASSEIPGHSEAFF
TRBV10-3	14	CAISDDRSNYGYTF
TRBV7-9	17	CASSFYEGTPSSYEQYF
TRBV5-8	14	CASSARVGNEKLFF
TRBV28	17	CASSSNNRGGRNEKLFF
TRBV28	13	CASSFIGYSGYTF
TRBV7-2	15	CASSLVRGQGVEQYF
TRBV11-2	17	CASSLWTGPFQNTEAFF
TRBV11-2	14	CASSLRTGMYEQYF
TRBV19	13	CASSIGRRTEAFF
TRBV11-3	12	CASSLANTEAFF
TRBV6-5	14	CASRLGQYQETQYF
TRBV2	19	CASSEAAAGIGSGANVLTF
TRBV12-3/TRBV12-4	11	CASRTNSPLHF
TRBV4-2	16	CASSQNRQASNQPQHF
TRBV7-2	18	CASSLMVTGSSYNSPLHF
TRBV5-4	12	CASSLGTGGYTF
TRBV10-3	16	CAISASAGGASNEQFF
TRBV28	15	CASSLPSGSTDTQYF
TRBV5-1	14	CASSPAGGGTEAFF
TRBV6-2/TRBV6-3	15	CASSLQGPPGNTIYF
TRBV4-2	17	CASSQDWSGGHTGELFF
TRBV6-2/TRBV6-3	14	CASSLDSSNQPQHF
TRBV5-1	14	CASSYGTSGGEQFF
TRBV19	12	CASSMGEQPQHF
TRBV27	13	CASSLSRHNEQFF
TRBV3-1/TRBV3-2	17	CASSQEAGGELNTEAFF
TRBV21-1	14	CASSKAEGSYGYTF